This entry concerns a single T cell receptor beta chain. Its target is unknown. The data belong to a study of T-cell reconstitution after alpha-beta-depleted transplantation in children. After removal of 2 bases from V and 6 bases from J, the junction contained 6 bases not matched to a gene. CDR3 length: 16 residues. Looked up from germline, CDR1 is MNHEY and CDR2 is SVGAGI. Broader study findings: The high TCRbeta diversity at day 60 in some patients came from surviving recipient T cells and thymic progenitors. T-cell numbers and diversity, one year after transplant, stemmed largely from T cells that were newly produced. Approximately two months post-transplant, alpha-beta T cells reportedly originated from several hundred expanded graft clones.

Molecular barcoding with unique molecular identifiers was used for the TCRbeta library. TCRdb used MiXCR to reprocess the PCR reads, holding one entry per CDR3 protein. The sample has about 420,000 distinct CDR3 sequences, around 15% seen once. This receptor was taken from a boy in the first two years of life who had a stem cell transplant for Wiskott-Aldrich syndrome, so the T cells may come from the graft donor. Source: PBMCs, mostly from graft donor cells, taken 360 days after TCRalphabeta/CD19-depleted stem cell transplant. V usage is TRBV6-5 and J usage is TRBJ2-1, with 11 bases identical to TRBD1. Here the CDR3 reads CASSYTGTGGFNEQFF. CDR3 DNA sequence: TGTGCCAGCAGTTACACCGGGACAGGGGGTTTCAATGAGCAGTTCTTC.